The rows below give T cell receptor beta chains drawn from one sample of a study of T cells in Graves' hyperthyroidism and ophthalmopathy. TCRdb called the multiplex PCR reads again in MiXCR, with one record for every CDR3 protein. The sample lists hundreds of thousands of distinct CDR3 sequences, more than 20% seen once, with around a third in the top ten. Source material: blood. These TCRs come from a man aged 30 to 39 with Graves' ophthalmopathy. Each CDR3 is given with its conserved first and last residue. A D gene is named only where the DNA matches it firmly. Part of the rows lack a size; the others show once, few, many or a class for expanded clones.

D,J,size,V,DNA,CDR3
NA,TRBJ2-2,few,TRBV6-5,TGTGCCAGCAGTTACTCGGGACCGGGGGTTGGGGAGCTGTTTTTT,CASSYSGPGVGELFF
NA,TRBJ1-1,NA,TRBV15,TGTGCCACCAGCAGAGCGCAGGGTCGCACTGAAGCTTTCTTT,CATSRAQGRTEAFF
NA,TRBJ1-1,many,TRBV30,TGTGCCCACTGGGGCCCCGGCACTGAAGCTTTCTTT,CAHWGPGTEAFF
TRBD2,TRBJ2-3,few,TRBV20-1,TGCAGTGCTAGTTTATTAGCGGGAGGGCCGTCTAGAGATACGCAGTATTTT,CSASLLAGGPSRDTQYF
TRBD1,TRBJ1-5,NA,TRBV11-2,TGTGCCAGCAGCGAGCCTGACAGGGGGGGGGAGTTTGGGAATCAGCCCCAGCATTTT,CASSEPDRGGEFGNQPQHF
TRBD1,TRBJ2-1,NA,TRBV5-4,TGTGCCAGCAGCGCCCCGGGACAGGAGCAGTTCTTC,CASSAPGQEQFF
NA,TRBJ2-3,NA,TRBV5-4,TGTGCCAGCAGCCTGCTCGGGGGACCTACAGATACGCAGTATTTT,CASSLLGGPTDTQYF
NA,TRBJ2-7,NA,TRBV29-1,TGCAGCGTTGGGGCAGGAGGCGGCTACGAGCAGTACTTC,CSVGAGGGYEQYF
TRBD1,TRBJ1-5,NA,TRBV10-3,TGTGCCATCAGGGCAGGGGGGGGAAATCAGCCCCAGCATTTT,CAIRAGGGNQPQHF
NA,TRBJ1-2,few,TRBV25-1,TGTGCCAGCAGTGAACGTACAGCTGTTAACTATGGCTACACCTTC,CASSERTAVNYGYTF
NA,TRBJ2-5,NA,TRBV7-6,TGTGCCAGCAGCTTTCCGCCGACTGACGGCGAGACCCAGTACTTC,CASSFPPTDGETQYF
TRBD2,TRBJ2-5,NA,TRBV4-1,TGCGCCAGCAGCCAAACGGGACTAGCGGAGACCCAGTACTTC,CASSQTGLAETQYF
TRBD1,TRBJ2-7,NA,TRBV5-1,TGCGCCAGCAGCCCGGGACAGAGCTTGGACGAGCAGTACTTC,CASSPGQSLDEQYF
TRBD2,TRBJ2-7,once,TRBV27,TGTGCCAGCAGCCGGGCTAGCGGGAGGGAGTACGAGCAGTACTTC,CASSRASGREYEQYF
NA,TRBJ1-1,many,TRBV20-1,TGCAGTGCTAGAGTGTTGGGGGGGGGCACTGAAGCTTTCTTT,CSARVLGGGTEAFF
TRBD1,TRBJ2-5,many,TRBV13,TGTGCCAGCAGCGAACGGGACAGCCCGCAAGAGACCCAGTACTTC,CASSERDSPQETQYF
NA,TRBJ2-5,NA,TRBV5-1,TGCGCCAGCAGCTTGTTAGGACAAAATCAAGAGACCCAGTACTTC,CASSLLGQNQETQYF
TRBD2,TRBJ2-7,many,TRBV2,TGTGCCAGCATCTCCCCGGGACTAGTGTCCTACGAGCAGTACTTC,CASISPGLVSYEQYF
TRBD2,TRBJ2-1,NA,TRBV5-6,TGTGCCAGCAGCTTGGCACTAGCGGGGGTTTACAATGAGCAGTTCTTC,CASSLALAGVYNEQFF
NA,TRBJ2-1,few,TRBV29-1,TGCAGCGTTGTTGCTGGGCTTGAGCAGTTCTTC,CSVVAGLEQFF
NA,TRBJ2-1,many,TRBV2,TGTGCCAGCAAGAAAGCGGAAAACTCCTACAATGAGCAGTTCTTC,CASKKAENSYNEQFF
TRBD2,TRBJ2-5,many,TRBV29-1,TGCAGCGTTATAGGGACTAGCGGGAGAGCCCAAGACTTC,CSVIGTSGRAQDF
TRBD2,TRBJ2-2,NA,TRBV3-1,TGTGCCAGCAGCCAAGTCCCCGGGACTAGCGGATTGAACACCGGGGAGCTGTTTTTT,CASSQVPGTSGLNTGELFF
NA,TRBJ2-5,NA,TRBV25-1,TGTGCCAGCAGTGAGGGAAGGCAGGCACATCAAGAGACCCAGTACTTC,CASSEGRQAHQETQYF
NA,TRBJ2-3,NA,TRBV25-1,TGTGCCAGCAGAGCTTGGACTAGCACAGATACGCAGTATTTT,CASRAWTSTDTQYF
NA,TRBJ1-2,few,TRBV29-1,TGCAGCGTTGAAGCCAGGGGTGGCTACACCTTC,CSVEARGGYTF
NA,TRBJ1-2,NA,TRBV20-1,TGCAGTGCTAGACGGGTAGGCCTATTTGACGGCTACACCTTC,CSARRVGLFDGYTF
NA,TRBJ1-1,few,TRBV14,TGTGCCAGCAGCCAAGAAGATGACACTGAAGCTTTCTTT,CASSQEDDTEAFF
NA,TRBJ2-5,few,TRBV28,TGTGCCAGCAGTTTGACAAATTGGGAGACCCAGTACTTC,CASSLTNWETQYF
NA,TRBJ2-7,many,TRBV11-2,TGTGCCAGCAGCTTAAGCAACTCCTACGAGCAGTACTTC,CASSLSNSYEQYF
TRBD2,TRBJ2-5,many,TRBV10-3,TGTGCCATCAGTGACACCCGGGGGGGAACCCAAGAGACCCAGTACTTC,CAISDTRGGTQETQYF
TRBD2,TRBJ2-7,NA,TRBV10-3,TGTGCCATCAGTGGTTTCGCAGGCGGGAGAGTGTACGGGCAGTACTTC,CAISGFAGGRVYGQYF
NA,TRBJ2-5,NA,TRBV11-2,TGTGCCAGCAGCGCGGAGGGTCAGTGGGGGGAGACCCAGTACTTC,CASSAEGQWGETQYF
NA,TRBJ2-7,many,TRBV28,TGTGCCAGCAGCCAGGTCGGCGAGCAGTACTTC,CASSQVGEQYF
NA,TRBJ1-6,few,TRBV7-2,TGTGCCAGCAGCTTACTTACGGGGGGCTCCTATAATTCACCCCTCCACTTT,CASSLLTGGSYNSPLHF
NA,TRBJ1-1,many,TRBV6-1,TGTGCCAGCAGTGAAGCTGGTGGGGCTACTGAAGCTTTCTTT,CASSEAGGATEAFF
TRBD1,TRBJ1-1,many,TRBV28,TGTGCCAGCAGTTTAGTCGACAGGGGATACACTGAAGCTTTCTTT,CASSLVDRGYTEAFF
NA,TRBJ2-7,few,TRBV20-1,TGCAGTGCTAGAGATTTAGCACTAGCCACCTACGAGCAGTACTTC,CSARDLALATYEQYF
TRBD1,TRBJ2-1,NA,TRBV27,TGTGCCAGCACACGCCCGGGGCAGGGGGCCCATGAGCAGTTCTTC,CASTRPGQGAHEQFF
NA,TRBJ2-6,NA,TRBV4-2,TGTGCCAGCAGCCAAGGGGGCTCCTTCTCTGGGGCCAACGTCCTGACTTTC,CASSQGGSFSGANVLTF
NA,TRBJ1-2,many,TRBV30,TGTGCCTGGAGTGGCGGCAGAACTAACTATGGCTACACCTTC,CAWSGGRTNYGYTF
TRBD2,TRBJ2-1,few,TRBV6-8,TGTGCCAGCAGGCGACTAGCGGCCAACAATGAGCAGTTCTTC,CASRRLAANNEQFF